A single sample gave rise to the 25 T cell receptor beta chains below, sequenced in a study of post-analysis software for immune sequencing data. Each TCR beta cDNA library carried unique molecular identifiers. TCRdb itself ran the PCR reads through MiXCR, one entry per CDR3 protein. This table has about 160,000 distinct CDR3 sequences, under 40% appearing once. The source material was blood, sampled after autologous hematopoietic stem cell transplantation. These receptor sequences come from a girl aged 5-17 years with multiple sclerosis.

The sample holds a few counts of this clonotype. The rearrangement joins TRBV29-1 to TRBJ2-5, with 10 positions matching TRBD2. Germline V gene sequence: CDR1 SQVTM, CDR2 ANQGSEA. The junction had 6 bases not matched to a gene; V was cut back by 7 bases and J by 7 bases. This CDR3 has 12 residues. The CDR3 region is CSAALAGRTQYF. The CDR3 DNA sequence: TGCAGCGCCGCACTAGCGGGACGGACCCAGTACTTC.

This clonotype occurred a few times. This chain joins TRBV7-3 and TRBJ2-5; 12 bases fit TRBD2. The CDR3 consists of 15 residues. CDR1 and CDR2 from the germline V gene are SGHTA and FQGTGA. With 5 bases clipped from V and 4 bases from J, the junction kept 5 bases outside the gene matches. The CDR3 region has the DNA TGTGCCAGCAGCATCTCGGGACTAGCGGGAGAGACCCAGTACTTC. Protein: CASSISGLAGETQYF.

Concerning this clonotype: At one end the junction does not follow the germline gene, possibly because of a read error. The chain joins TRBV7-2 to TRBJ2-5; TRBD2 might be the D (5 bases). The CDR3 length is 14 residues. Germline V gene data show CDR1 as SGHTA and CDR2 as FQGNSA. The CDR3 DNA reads TGTGTCAGCAGCTTAGCGCTTAGAGGCAATGAGCAGTACTTC. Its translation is CVSSLALRGNEQYF.

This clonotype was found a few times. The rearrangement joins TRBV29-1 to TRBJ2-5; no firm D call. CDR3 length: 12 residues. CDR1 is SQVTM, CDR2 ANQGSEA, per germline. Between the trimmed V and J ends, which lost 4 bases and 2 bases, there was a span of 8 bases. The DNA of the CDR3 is TGCAGCGTTGCGACACAGCAAGAGACCCAGTACTTC. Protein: CSVATQQETQYF.

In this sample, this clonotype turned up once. DNA for the CDR3: TGTGCCAGCACCACGTCCGGGCTCGGGATCTACGAGCAGTACTTC. Its translation is CASTTSGLGIYEQYF. The chain couples TRBV28 to TRBJ2-7, with D possibly TRBD2 on 5 matching bases. This CDR3 has 15 residues. CDR1 and CDR2 (germline): MDHEN, SYDVKM. Trimming took off 7 bases at V and 3 bases at J, with 19 bases between the two ends.

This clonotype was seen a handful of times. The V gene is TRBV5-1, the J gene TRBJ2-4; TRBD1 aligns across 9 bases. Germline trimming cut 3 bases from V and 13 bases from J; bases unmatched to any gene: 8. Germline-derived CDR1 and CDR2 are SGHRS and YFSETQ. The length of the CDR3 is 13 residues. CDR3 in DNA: TGCGCCAGCAGCTACGGGACAGGGAGGGAGCAGTACTTC. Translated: CASSYGTGREQYF.

The chain's CDR3 is CASTSLGQHYNEQFF. The CDR3 DNA is TGCGCCAGCACCTCCCTGGGACAGCATTACAATGAGCAGTTCTTC. The rearrangement links TRBV5-1 to TRBJ2-1, with 7 bases matching TRBD1. V was pared by 6 bases and J by 4 bases, with 10 bases of the junction left unmatched. CDR1 SGHRS and CDR2 YFSETQ come from the germline V gene. This CDR3 is built from 15 residues. Filled out from reference TRBV5-1 and TRBJ2-1, the complete variable domain reads KAGVTQTPRYLIKTRGQQVTLSCSPISGHRSVSWYQQTPGQGLQFLFEYFSETQRNKGNFPGRFSGRQFSNSRSEMNVSTLELGDSALYLCASTSLGQHYNEQFFGPGTRLTVL.

The CDR3 loop is CASNSRGGQDEQYF. In nucleotides, the CDR3 is TGTGCCAGCAACTCAAGGGGGGGACAGGACGAGCAGTACTTC. This sequence joins TRBV7-6 and TRBJ2-5; possible D gene TRBD1, 8 bases. The J call could be wrong; TRBJ2-7 is a better fit for the DNA end. The CDR3 sequence is 14 residues long. CDR1 and CDR2 (germline): SGHVS, FNYEAQ.

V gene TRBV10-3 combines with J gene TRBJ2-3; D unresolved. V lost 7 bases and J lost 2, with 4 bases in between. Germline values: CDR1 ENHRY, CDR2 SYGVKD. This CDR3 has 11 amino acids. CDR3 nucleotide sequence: TGTGCCATCACTGACACAGATACGCAGTATTTT. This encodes CAITDTDTQYF.

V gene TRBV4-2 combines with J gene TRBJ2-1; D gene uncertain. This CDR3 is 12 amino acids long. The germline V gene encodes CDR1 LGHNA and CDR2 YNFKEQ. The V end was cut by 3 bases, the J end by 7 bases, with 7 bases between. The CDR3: CASSQALNEQFF. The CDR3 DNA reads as TGTGCCAGCAGCCAGGCGTTGAATGAGCAGTTCTTC.

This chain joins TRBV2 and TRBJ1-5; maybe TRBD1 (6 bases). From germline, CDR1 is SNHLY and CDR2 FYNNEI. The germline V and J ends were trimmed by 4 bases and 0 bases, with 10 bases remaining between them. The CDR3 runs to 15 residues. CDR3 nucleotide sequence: TGTGCCAGCAGTGGGGGGCGGAATAGCAATCAGCCCCAGCATTTT. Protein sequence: CASSGGRNSNQPQHF.

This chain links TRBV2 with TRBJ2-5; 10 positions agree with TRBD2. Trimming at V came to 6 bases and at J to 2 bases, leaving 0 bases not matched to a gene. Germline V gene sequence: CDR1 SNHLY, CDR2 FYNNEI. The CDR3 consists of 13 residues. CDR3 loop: CASRTSGQETQYF. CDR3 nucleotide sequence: TGTGCCAGCAGGACTAGCGGGCAAGAGACCCAGTACTTC.

The CDR3 DNA reads TGTGCCAGCAGTTACCTAGCGGGAGGGATGTACAATGAGCAGTACTTC. Protein: CASSYLAGGMYNEQYF. The chain combines TRBV6-5 with TRBJ2-7; 12 bases match TRBD2. The J segment lost 7 bases and the V segment lost 2 bases, leaving 9 bases of the junction unmatched. Germline V gives CDR1 MNHEY, CDR2 SVGAGI. The length of the CDR3 is 16 residues.

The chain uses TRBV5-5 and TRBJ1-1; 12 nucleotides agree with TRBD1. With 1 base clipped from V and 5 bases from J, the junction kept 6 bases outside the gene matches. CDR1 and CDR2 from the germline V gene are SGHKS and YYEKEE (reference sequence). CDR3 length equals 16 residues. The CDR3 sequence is CASSLMGQGAWTEAFF. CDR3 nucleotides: TGTGCCAGCAGCTTGATGGGACAGGGGGCATGGACTGAAGCTTTCTTT.

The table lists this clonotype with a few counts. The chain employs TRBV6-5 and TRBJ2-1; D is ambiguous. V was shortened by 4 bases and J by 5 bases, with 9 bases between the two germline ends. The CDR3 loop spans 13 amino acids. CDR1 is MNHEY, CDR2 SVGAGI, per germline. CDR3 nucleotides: TGTGCCAGCAGTTCCCACGCGCACAATGAGCAGTTCTTC. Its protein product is CASSSHAHNEQFF.

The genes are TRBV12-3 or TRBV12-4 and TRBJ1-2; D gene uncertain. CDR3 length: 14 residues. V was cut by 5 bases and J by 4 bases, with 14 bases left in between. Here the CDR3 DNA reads TGTGCCAGCAGTGCCGCAGCTTTTTTCTATGGCTACACCTTC. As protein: CASSAAAFFYGYTF.

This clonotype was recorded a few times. The CDR3, as DNA: TGTGCCAGCAGCCCAACGGGGCTAGCGGGAGGGAAAACGTACAATGAGCAGTTCTTC. It encodes CASSPTGLAGGKTYNEQFF. The chain couples TRBV6-1 to TRBJ2-1; the match to TRBD2 covers 12 bases. CDR3 length: 19 residues. Germline values: CDR1 MNHNS, CDR2 SASEGT. Losses at the gene ends were 6 bases for V and 4 bases for J; bases not matched to a gene: 16.

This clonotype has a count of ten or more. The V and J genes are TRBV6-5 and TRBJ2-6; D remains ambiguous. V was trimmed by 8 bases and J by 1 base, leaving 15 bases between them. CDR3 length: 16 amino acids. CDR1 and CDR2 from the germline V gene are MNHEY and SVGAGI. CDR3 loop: CASANFMGSGANVLTF. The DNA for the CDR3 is TGTGCCAGCGCAAACTTCATGGGGTCTGGGGCCAACGTCCTGACTTTC.

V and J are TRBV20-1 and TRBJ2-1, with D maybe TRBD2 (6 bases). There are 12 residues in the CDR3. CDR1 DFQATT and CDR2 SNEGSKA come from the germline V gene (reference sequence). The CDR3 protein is CSGRDFVHEQFF. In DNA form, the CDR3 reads TGCAGCGGCCGGGACTTCGTCCATGAGCAGTTCTTC.

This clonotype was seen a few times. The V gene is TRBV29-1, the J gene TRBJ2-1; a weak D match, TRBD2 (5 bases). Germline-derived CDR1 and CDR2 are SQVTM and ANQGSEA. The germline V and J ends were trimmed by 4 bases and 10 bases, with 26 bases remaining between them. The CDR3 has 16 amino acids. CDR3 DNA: TGCAGCGTTGGACCCCCGGAGCGGTATCCATCGTGGGAGCAGTTCTTC. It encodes CSVGPPERYPSWEQFF.

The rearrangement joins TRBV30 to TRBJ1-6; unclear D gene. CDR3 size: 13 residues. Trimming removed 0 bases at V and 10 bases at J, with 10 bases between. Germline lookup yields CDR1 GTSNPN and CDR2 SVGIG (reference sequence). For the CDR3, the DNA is TGTGCCTGGAGTGTGGGGAAGCGGTCACCCCTCCACTTT. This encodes CAWSVGKRSPLHF.

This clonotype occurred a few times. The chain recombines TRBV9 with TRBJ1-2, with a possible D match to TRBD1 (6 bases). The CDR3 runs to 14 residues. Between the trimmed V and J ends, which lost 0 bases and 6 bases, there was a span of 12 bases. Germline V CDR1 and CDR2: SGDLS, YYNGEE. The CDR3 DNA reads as TGTGCCAGCAGCGTAGGCGGGGGCGCGAATGGCTACACCTTC. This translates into CASSVGGGANGYTF.

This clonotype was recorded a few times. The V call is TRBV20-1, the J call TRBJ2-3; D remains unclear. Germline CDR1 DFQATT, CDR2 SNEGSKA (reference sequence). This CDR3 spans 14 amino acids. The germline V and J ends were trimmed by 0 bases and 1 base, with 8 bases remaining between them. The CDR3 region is CSARDLDGTDTQYF. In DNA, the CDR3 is TGCAGTGCTAGAGATCTTGACGGCACAGATACGCAGTATTTT.

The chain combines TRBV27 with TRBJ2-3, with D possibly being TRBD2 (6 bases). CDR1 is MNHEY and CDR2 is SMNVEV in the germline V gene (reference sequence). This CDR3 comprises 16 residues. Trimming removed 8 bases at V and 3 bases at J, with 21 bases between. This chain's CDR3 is CASSTAAGGGTDTQYF. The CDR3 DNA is TGTGCCAGCTCAACCGCAGCGGGTGGAGGGACAGATACGCAGTATTTT.

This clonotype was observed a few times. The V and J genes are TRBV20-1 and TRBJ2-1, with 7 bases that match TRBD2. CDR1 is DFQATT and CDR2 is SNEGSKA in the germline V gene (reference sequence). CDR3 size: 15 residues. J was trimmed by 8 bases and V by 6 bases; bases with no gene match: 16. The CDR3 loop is CSAPLPGLTRDEQFF. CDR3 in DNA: TGCAGTGCACCCCTCCCGGGACTAACACGCGATGAGCAGTTCTTC.